The 5 T cell receptor beta chains in this list originate from one sample, sequenced in a study of human T cells and chemical hapten exposure. As for time point: healthy volunteer bleed at 2 weeks. Total RNA came from unfractionated whole blood. TCRdb ran MiXCR on the RACE reads and lists one entry per CDR3 protein. Of about 47,000 distinct CDR3 sequences in the sample, about 4.1% were seen once. The material sequenced was whole blood. These receptor sequences come from a human donor in good health. Some clones in this sample may be carry-over from other donors' samples.

The J gene is TRBJ2-7, the V gene TRBV14, with 13 nucleotides matching TRBD2. Germline V gives CDR1 SGHDN, CDR2 FVKESK. With V trimmed by 5 bases and J by 2 bases, 6 bases remained unmatched. CDR3 size: 16 residues. DNA of the CDR3: TGTGCCAGCAGCATGGGGACTAGCGGGATCCCCTACGAGCAGTACTTC. Amino acid sequence: CASSMGTSGIPYEQYF.

This clonotype occurred many times. The chain joins TRBV20-1 to TRBJ2-7; D is unresolved. Between the trimmed V and J ends, which lost 6 bases and 0 bases, there was a span of 12 bases. The CDR3 covers 13 residues. Per germline, CDR1 DFQATT and CDR2 SNEGSKA (reference sequence). The CDR3 sequence: CSAHPPSSYEQYF. The CDR3 coding sequence is TGCAGTGCCCACCCGCCAAGCTCCTACGAGCAGTACTTC.

This clonotype was detected many times. The chain recombines TRBV27 with TRBJ1-1, with D perhaps matching TRBD1 (5 bases). V lost 6 bases and J lost 5, with 7 bases in between. The CDR3 runs 11 residues. CDR1 and CDR2 from the germline V gene are MNHEY and SMNVEV (reference sequence). CDR3 sequence (DNA): TGTGCCAGCAGCCGGGGGACTGAAGCTTTCTTT. Its translation: CASSRGTEAFF.

This clonotype has at least ten counts. The CDR3 DNA reads as TGTGCCATCAGTGAGAGCGGGAGGACCCGAGGGAATGAGCAGTTCTTC. Its translation is CAISESGRTRGNEQFF. The V call is TRBV10-3, the J call TRBJ2-1; 9 nucleotides agree with TRBD2. Germline loops: CDR1 ENHRY, CDR2 SYGVKD. The CDR3 sequence is 16 residues long. V shed 2 bases and J 7 bases; nucleotides not matched to a gene: 9.

The J gene is TRBJ2-3, the V gene TRBV24-1, with 10 bases matching TRBD2. Germline lookup yields CDR1 KGHDR and CDR2 SFDVKD. The CDR3 length is 18 residues. The ends lost 0 bases at V and 6 bases at J; junction bases unmatched: 11. The chain's CDR3 is CATSDLPPSGSGADTQYF. The CDR3 bases are TGTGCCACCAGTGATTTGCCCCCTAGCGGGAGCGGGGCGGATACGCAGTATTTT.